The table lists the clone carrying this T cell receptor beta chain with a few counts. Its antigen is as yet unknown. TCRdb re-derived calls from the 5' RACE reads in MiXCR, one entry per CDR3 protein. This sample carries 60,000 to 65,000 distinct CDR3 sequences, about 31% of them seen once, and the ten largest clones take roughly 2.5%. The study, taken as a whole, reports: Tumor memory CD4+ T cell TCR gene usage clustered with blood and lymph node memory CD4+ cells and lymph node naive CD4+ cells.

Germline V gene sequence: CDR1 SGHTA, CDR2 FQGTGA. The V and J ends lost 2 bases and 6 bases respectively, with 16 bases between them. The CDR3 length is 15 residues. The source material was tumor-infiltrating naive CD4+ T cells sorted from the breast tumor. Subset noted: naive CD4+ T cells, CD4+CD45RA+CD25-. The source is a female donor with breast cancer. The chain carries TRBV7-3 and TRBJ1-1; tentatively, D is TRBD1 (6 bases). The CDR3 bases are TGTGCCAGCAGCTTATGGGAGGGGGTAAACGCTGAAGCTTTCTTT. Translating it yields CASSLWEGVNAEAFF. Looking up the rest from reference TRBV7-3 and TRBJ1-1 gives the full variable domain: GAGVSQTPSNKVTEKGKYVELRCDPISGHTALYWYRQSLGQGPEFLIYFQGTGAADDSGLPNDRFFAVRPEGSVSTLKIQRTERGDSAVYLCASSLWEGVNAEAFFGQGTRLTVV.